A selection of T cell receptor beta chains follows, all from one sample in a study of blood T cell repertoires in COVID-19. TCRdb's table, derived via immunoSEQ multiplex PCR, lists solely in-frame clones and lacks some. The data contain fewer than 70,000 clones, around 86% of them seen just once; the ten biggest clones take up more than 15%. The sequenced material came from peripheral blood. The receptors come from a man in his forties or fifties with COVID-19, enrolled during active disease. The CDR3 runs from the conserved cysteine through the conserved F or W. Fields, in order: J gene, D gene, clone size, V gene, CDR3 DNA, CDR3 protein. D genes are given only for firm matches. The size field is filled for only some rows; it gives once, few, many or a size class.

TRBJ1-3 TRBD1 NA TRBV27 TGTGCCAGTACAGGGGGCCCTGGAAACACCATATATTTT CASTGGPGNTIYF
TRBJ1-4 NA NA TRBV20-1 TGCAGTGCTAGTAACTTGGACATCCCTAATGAAAAACTGTTTTTT CSASNLDIPNEKLFF
TRBJ2-3 NA NA TRBV5-1 TGCGCCAGCAGCTTGTTTGGGAGTTTAGGCACAGATACGCAGTATTTT CASSLFGSLGTDTQYF
TRBJ2-3 NA NA TRBV7-2 TGTGCCAGCAGCTTAGTTATAGGGGCCGGGCTGGATACGCAGTATTTT CASSLVIGAGLDTQYF
TRBJ2-3 NA NA TRBV6-1 TGTGCCAGCAGTGTATACAAGGGGGATTACACAGATACGCAGTATTTT CASSVYKGDYTDTQYF
TRBJ2-7 TRBD2 NA TRBV25-1 TGTGCCAGCAGTGACCCAGGGACTAGCGGGGGATACGAGCAGTACTTC CASSDPGTSGGYEQYF
TRBJ1-5 NA NA TRBV28 TGTGCCGGAGGGCAGGATAATCTTCCCCAGCATTTT CAGGQDNLPQHF
TRBJ2-3 NA NA TRBV30 TGTGCCTGGAGTGCTGGGCGGGGTGGCACAGATACGCAGTATTTT CAWSAGRGGTDTQYF
TRBJ2-7 NA NA TRBV7-2 TGTGCCAGCAGCTTCCCCGGGGGAAAGCAGTACTTC CASSFPGGKQYF
TRBJ2-3 NA NA TRBV19 TGTGCCACCTCAGGGAATCTTTTTATAGATACGCAGTATTTT CATSGNLFIDTQYF
TRBJ1-1 TRBD1 once TRBV10-3 TGTGCCATCAGTGCACATAGGACAGGGTTGAACACTGAAGCTTTCTTT CAISAHRTGLNTEAFF
TRBJ2-3 TRBD2 NA TRBV30 TGTGCCTGGAGTGTTCGGAGGCTAGCGGGGAACACAGATACGCAGTATTTT CAWSVRRLAGNTDTQYF
TRBJ2-7 TRBD1 NA TRBV5-1 TGCGCCAGCAGCTTCGGGACAGGGCGCGAGCAGTACTTC CASSFGTGREQYF
TRBJ2-7 TRBD2 NA TRBV11-2 TGTGCCAGCAGCTTAGAACTAGCGGGGTCTTACGAGCAGTACTTC CASSLELAGSYEQYF
TRBJ2-3 TRBD2 NA TRBV5-1 TGCGCCAGTAAGGCGGGGGGAGGAAGAGATACGCAGTATTTT CASKAGGGRDTQYF
TRBJ2-1 TRBD2 NA TRBV11-2 TGTGCCAGCATACCCGGGGGGGCCTCCTACAATGAGCAGTTCTTC CASIPGGASYNEQFF
TRBJ2-7 TRBD1 few TRBV6-1 TGTGCCAGCAGTGAGGACAGGAGCTCCTACGAGCAGTACTTC CASSEDRSSYEQYF
TRBJ1-1 NA NA TRBV7-9 TGTGCCAGCAGGCCTACAGGTTACACTGAAGCTTTCTTT CASRPTGYTEAFF
TRBJ2-1 TRBD2 NA TRBV19 TGTGCCAGTAGGAGCGGGGTCTCGGCAATGGAGTTCTTC CASRSGVSAMEFF
TRBJ1-1 NA once TRBV3-1/TRBV3-2 TGTGCCAGCAGCCAAGAAGGGGGGGGCACTGAAGCTTTCTTT CASSQEGGGTEAFF
TRBJ2-7 TRBD2 NA TRBV28 TGTGCCAGCGGAGGACTAGCGGGGACCTACGAGCAGTACTTC CASGGLAGTYEQYF
TRBJ1-3 NA NA TRBV10-1 TGCGCCAGCAGGACAGACTCTGGAAACACCATATATTTT CASRTDSGNTIYF
TRBJ2-5 NA NA TRBV5-4 TGTGCCAGCAGCCCCGGGGGTACCGGTGAGACCCAGTACTTC CASSPGGTGETQYF
TRBJ1-2 TRBD1 NA TRBV4-1 TGCGCCAGCAGCCCCCAACAGGGGCCGCGTAGGGGCTACACCTTC CASSPQQGPRRGYTF
TRBJ1-1 NA NA TRBV2 TGTGCCAGCAGTGAAATGGCCCCCGGGACTGAAGCTTTCTTT CASSEMAPGTEAFF
TRBJ2-3 NA NA TRBV11-2 TGTGCCAGCAGCTTCGGACTCTTCACAGATACGCAGTATTTT CASSFGLFTDTQYF
TRBJ2-5 NA once TRBV11-2 TGTGCCAGCAGGTCAAGGGGGGGCCAAGAGACCCAGTACTTC CASRSRGGQETQYF
TRBJ2-7 NA NA TRBV3-1/TRBV3-2 TGTGCCAGCAGCCAAGTGTCCGGGGAGCAGTACTTC CASSQVSGEQYF
TRBJ2-2 TRBD2 NA TRBV9 TGTGCCAGCAGCGTACTAGCGGGGGGGCCGGAGACCGGGGAGCTGTTTTTT CASSVLAGGPETGELFF
TRBJ2-2 NA few TRBV6-6 TGTGCCAGCTCGTCCACCGGGGAGCTGTTTTTT CASSSTGELFF
TRBJ2-3 TRBD2 NA TRBV2 TGTGCCAACGCCCGACTAGCTGGAGATACGCAGTATTTT CANARLAGDTQYF
TRBJ1-1 NA NA TRBV6-5 TGTGCCAGCAGTAGGACAGTAAACACTGAAGCTTTCTTT CASSRTVNTEAFF
TRBJ1-2 TRBD1 few TRBV5-6 TGTGCCAGCAGCTCCGACACCTTGACAGGGCATCGCTTCGGTGGCTACACCTTC CASSSDTLTGHRFGGYTF
TRBJ2-5 NA NA TRBV10-2 TGCGCGGGAGGGGGAGGCGAGACCCAGTACTTC CAGGGGETQYF
TRBJ2-1 TRBD1 NA TRBV20-1 TGCAGTGCTAGTGACAGGGGGCGAGACAATGAGCAGTTCTTC CSASDRGRDNEQFF
TRBJ1-1 NA NA TRBV7-9 TGTGCCAGCAGCTTAGGGGCCTGGGACACTGAAGCTTTCTTT CASSLGAWDTEAFF
TRBJ2-3 TRBD2 NA TRBV27 TGTGCCAGCAGTCAAACTAGCGGGGGGAATACGCAGTATTTT CASSQTSGGNTQYF
TRBJ1-1 NA NA TRBV11-3 TGTGCCAGCAGCTTACAGGGTGACACTGAAGCTTTCTTT CASSLQGDTEAFF
TRBJ2-7 NA NA TRBV30 TGTGCCTGGAGTGTACAGGGCTACGAGCAGTACTTC CAWSVQGYEQYF
TRBJ2-1 TRBD2 NA TRBV19 TGTGCCAGTAGTGACGGGGCGGGGGGCTACAATGAGCAGTTCTTC CASSDGAGGYNEQFF
TRBJ1-1 TRBD1 once TRBV3-1/TRBV3-2 TGTGCCAGCAGCCAAAGGGGGCGCGGCACTGAAGCTTTCTTT CASSQRGRGTEAFF
TRBJ1-1 TRBD1 NA TRBV27 TGTGCCAGCAGCTTTGGACAGGCCGCCCGAACTTATGAAGCTTTCTTT CASSFGQAARTYEAFF
TRBJ1-3 NA NA TRBV30 TGTGCCTGGAGTTTTACAGGGTCCGGAAACACCATATATTTT CAWSFTGSGNTIYF